This entry lists 16 T cell receptor beta chains sequenced from one sample in a study of CD8+CD57+ T cells in acquired aplastic anemia. CDR3 and TCR beta VDJ profiling relied on a genomic DNA template. TCRdb used MiXCR to reprocess the reads, holding one entry per CDR3 protein. The sample contains about 160,000 distinct CDR3 sequences, 35% to 55% of which appear only once. The specimen sequenced was sorted CD4+, CD8+, or CD8+CD57+ T cells (not recorded which) from PBMCs. The receptors stem from a human donor in good health.

This clonotype has just a few counts. V is TRBV15 and J is TRBJ2-1; 9 bases are a match to TRBD1. Trimming cost V 3 bases and J 4 bases; bases outside gene matches: 7. This CDR3 contains 16 residues. CDR1 is LNHNV and CDR2 is YYDKDF in the germline V gene (reference sequence). CDR3 coding DNA: TGTGCCACCAGCAGTTACACCGGGACAGGGTACAATGAGCAGTTCTTC. Protein sequence: CATSSYTGTGYNEQFF.

The V and J genes are TRBV3-1 and TRBJ2-1; TRBD2 matches 9 bases. From germline, CDR1 is LGHDT and CDR2 YNNKEL (reference sequence). The J segment lost 8 bases and the V segment lost 2 bases, leaving 4 bases of the junction unmatched. The CDR3 has 14 amino acids. This CDR3 is CASSQIAGVDEQFF. DNA for the CDR3: TGTGCCAGCAGCCAAATAGCGGGAGTTGATGAGCAGTTCTTC.

This clonotype has just a few counts. The rearrangement uses TRBV15 and TRBJ1-1; D is uncertain. This CDR3 has 13 residues. V gave up 6 bases and J gave up 5 bases, with 13 bases separating them. Germline V gene lookup returns CDR1 LNHNV and CDR2 YYDKDF (reference sequence). The CDR3 here is CATRGQAPTEAFF. CDR3 in DNA: TGTGCCACCAGGGGCCAGGCTCCAACTGAAGCTTTCTTT. Variable domain in full (rest from reference TRBV15 and TRBJ1-1): DAMVIQNPRYQVTQFGKPVTLSCSQTLNHNVMYWYQQKSSQAPKLLFHYYDKDFNNEADTPDNFQSRRPNTSFCFLDIRSPGLGDTAMYLCATRGQAPTEAFFGQGTRLTVV.

This rearrangement joins TRBV20-1 to TRBJ1-1; D remains ambiguous. From germline, CDR1 is DFQATT and CDR2 SNEGSKA (reference sequence). This CDR3 has 13 residues. V was shortened by 2 bases and J by 3 bases, with 10 bases between the two germline ends. The CDR3 region is CSARKVIDTEAFF. The DNA for the CDR3 is TGCAGTGCTAGAAAGGTCATAGACACTGAAGCTTTCTTT.

The genes are TRBV24-1 and TRBJ2-7, with a weak D call TRBD2 (5 bases). The ends were cut back, 4 bases at V and 4 bases at J, with 13 bases in the middle. Germline values: CDR1 KGHDR, CDR2 SFDVKD. The CDR3 length is 14 residues. The DNA of the CDR3 is TGTGCCACCAGTGAGGGGAGAGCCCCTTACGAGCAGTACTTC. As protein: CATSEGRAPYEQYF.

This sequence joins TRBV9 and TRBJ1-2; unclear D gene. V lost 0 bases, J lost 2 bases, and 5 bases lay in between. Germline V gene data show CDR1 as SGDLS and CDR2 as YYNGEE. This CDR3 is 13 amino acids long. CDR3 residues: CASSVGPNYGYTF. The CDR3 coding sequence is TGTGCCAGCAGCGTAGGACCAAACTATGGCTACACCTTC. The entire variable domain, with the rest obtained from reference TRBV9 and TRBJ1-2, is as follows: DSGVTQTPKHLITATGQRVTLRCSPRSGDLSVYWYQQSLDQGLQFLIQYYNGEERAKGNILERFSAQQFPDLHSELNLSSLELGDSALYFCASSVGPNYGYTFGSGTRLTVV.

This clonotype has at least ten counts. The chain joins TRBV5-8 to TRBJ1-1; TRBD1 matches 7 bases. Germline CDR1 and CDR2: SGHTS and YDEGEE. The trim removed 3 bases at V and 3 bases at J, leaving 2 bases unmatched. The CDR3 runs 13 residues. As DNA, the CDR3 is TGTGCCAGCAGCTGGGGACAGTACACTGAAGCTTTCTTT. This translates into CASSWGQYTEAFF.

Many counts were recorded for this clonotype. The V call is TRBV7-8, the J call TRBJ1-1; 7 nucleotides align to TRBD1. Trimming at V came to 5 bases and at J to 5 bases, leaving 5 bases not matched to a gene. Germline-derived CDR1 and CDR2 are SGHVS and FQNEAQ. CDR3 length: 13 amino acids. The CDR3 sequence is CASSHRGQTEAFF. The DNA of the CDR3 is TGTGCCAGCAGCCACCGGGGACAGACTGAAGCTTTCTTT.

Many counts were recorded for this clonotype. The chain is built from TRBV2 and TRBJ2-7; D might be TRBD2 (6 bases). The germline gives CDR1 SNHLY, CDR2 FYNNEI. V shed 10 bases and J shed 5 bases, with 15 bases lying between them. This CDR3 contains 12 residues. The CDR3 region is CATILGGNEQYF. The CDR3 region has the DNA TGTGCCACAATACTGGGGGGAAACGAGCAGTACTTC. Together with reference TRBV2 and TRBJ2-7, the CDR3 gives the full variable domain: EPEVTQTPSHQVTQMGQEVILRCVPISNHLYFYWYRQILGQKVEFLVSFYNNEISEKSEIFDDQFSVERPDGSNFTLKIRSTKLEDSAMYFCATILGGNEQYFGPGTRLTVT.

The chain is built from TRBV10-3 and TRBJ2-3; 12 positions match TRBD2. The germline CDR1 and CDR2 sequences are ENHRY and SYGVKD. CDR3 length equals 15 residues. Losses at the gene ends were 2 bases for V and 3 bases for J; bases not matched to a gene: 0. This chain's CDR3 is CAISEGLAGTDTQYF. CDR3 sequence (DNA): TGTGCCATCAGTGAGGGACTAGCGGGGACAGATACGCAGTATTTT.

As for this clonotype: The conserved final phenylalanine or tryptophan is absent from the CDR3, which likely points to a read error. The chain couples TRBV5-6 to TRBJ1-2; tentatively, D is TRBD1 (5 bases). This CDR3 spans 16 amino acids. From germline, CDR1 is SGHDT and CDR2 YYEEEE. Trimming removed 0 bases from V and 7 bases from J, with 19 bases in between. CDR3 coding DNA: TGTGCCAGCAGCTTGGAGGGGTCTCGGTTTTTCAGTGGCTACACCCTC. It specifies CASSLEGSRFFSGYTL.

This clonotype has a handful of counts. V gene TRBV2 combines with J gene TRBJ2-1; 8 bases align to TRBD2. Germline-derived CDR1 and CDR2 are SNHLY and FYNNEI. The CDR3 length is 14 residues. V lost 6 bases, J lost 0 bases, and 1 base stayed unmatched. The CDR3: CASSGTSSYNEQFF. CDR3 coding DNA: TGTGCCAGCAGCGGGACTAGCTCCTACAATGAGCAGTTCTTC.

This clonotype was counted many times. The CDR3 coding sequence is TGCGCCAGCAGCTTGGACGGGACATACACAGATACGCAGTATTTT. It encodes CASSLDGTYTDTQYF. The V and J genes are TRBV5-1 and TRBJ2-3, with D perhaps TRBD1 (6 bases). Germline lookup yields CDR1 SGHRS and CDR2 YFSETQ. With 0 bases removed from V and 2 bases from J, the gap between germline ends came to 10 bases. This CDR3 region has 15 residues.

The chain combines TRBV5-1 with TRBJ2-2, with 10 bases that match TRBD1. Germline assignment: CDR1 SGHRS and CDR2 YFSETQ. The length of the CDR3 is 18 residues. Trimming cost V 1 base and J 3 bases; bases outside gene matches: 9. The DNA of the CDR3 is TGCGCCAGCAGCTTGTCTATTGGGACAGGGGCTCACACCGGGGAGCTGTTTTTT. Its translation is CASSLSIGTGAHTGELFF.

As for this clonotype: A much larger clone lies one base from this, so it may be a read error. This chain joins TRBV5-5 and TRBJ2-1; D is unresolved. The germline V and J ends were trimmed by 2 bases and 4 bases, with 10 bases remaining between them. The CDR3 is 14 amino acids. Germline CDR1 SGHKS, CDR2 YYEKEE (reference sequence). The CDR3 sequence is CASSFLGWYNEQFF. The CDR3 bases are TGTGCCAGCAGCTTCCTCGGGTGGTACAATGAGCAGTTCTTC.

Concerning this clonotype itself: Because the CDR3 is missing its conserved closing phenylalanine or tryptophan, this is likely a read error. The V and J genes are TRBV10-2 and TRBJ2-7; weak D call: TRBD1 (5 bases). The V and J ends lost 0 bases and 2 bases respectively, with 11 bases between them. The V gene's germline CDR1 is WSHSY and CDR2 SAAADI. The CDR3 is 15 residues long. The CDR3 sequence is CASSESRRAAYEQYD. For the CDR3, the DNA is TGCGCCAGCAGTGAGTCCCGCAGGGCAGCCTACGAGCAGTACGAC.